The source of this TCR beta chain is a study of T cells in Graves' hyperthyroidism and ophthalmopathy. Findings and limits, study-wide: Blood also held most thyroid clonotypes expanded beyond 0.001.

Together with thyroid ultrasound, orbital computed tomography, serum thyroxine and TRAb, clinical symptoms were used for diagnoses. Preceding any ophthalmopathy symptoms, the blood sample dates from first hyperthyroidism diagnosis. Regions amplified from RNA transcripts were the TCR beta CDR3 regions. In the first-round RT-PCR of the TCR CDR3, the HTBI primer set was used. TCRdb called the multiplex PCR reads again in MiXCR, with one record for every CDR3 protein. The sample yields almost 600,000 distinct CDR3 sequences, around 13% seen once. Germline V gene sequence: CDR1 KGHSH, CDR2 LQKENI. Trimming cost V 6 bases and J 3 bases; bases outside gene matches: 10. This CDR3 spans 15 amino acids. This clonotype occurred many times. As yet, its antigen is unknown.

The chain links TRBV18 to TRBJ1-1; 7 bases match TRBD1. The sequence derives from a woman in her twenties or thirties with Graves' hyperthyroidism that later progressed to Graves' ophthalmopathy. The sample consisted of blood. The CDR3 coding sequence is TGTGCCAGCTCGCTTACAGGGGAGGTAGACACTGAAGCTTTCTTT. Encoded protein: CASSLTGEVDTEAFF.